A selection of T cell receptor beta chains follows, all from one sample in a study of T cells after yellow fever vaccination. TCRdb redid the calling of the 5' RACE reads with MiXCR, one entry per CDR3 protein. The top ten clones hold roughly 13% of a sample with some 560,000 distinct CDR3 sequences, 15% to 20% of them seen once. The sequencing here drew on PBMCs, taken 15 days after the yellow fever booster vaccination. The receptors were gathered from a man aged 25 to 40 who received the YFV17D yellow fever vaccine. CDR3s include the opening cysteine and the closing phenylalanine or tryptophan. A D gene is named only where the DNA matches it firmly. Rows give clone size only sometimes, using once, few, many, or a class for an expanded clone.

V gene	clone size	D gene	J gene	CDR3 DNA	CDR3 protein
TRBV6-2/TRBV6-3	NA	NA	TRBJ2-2	TGTGCCAGCGTGGGAGAGAACACCGGGGAGCTGTTTTTT	CASVGENTGELFF
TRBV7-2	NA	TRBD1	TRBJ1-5	TGTGCCATCGATACTCAGGGGGGAAATCAGCCCCAGCATTTT	CAIDTQGGNQPQHF
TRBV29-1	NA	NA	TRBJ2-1	TGCAGCGTTGGAAGTATGAGTGAGCAGTTCTTC	CSVGSMSEQFF
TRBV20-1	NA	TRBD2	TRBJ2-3	TGCAGTGCTATCCCGGTTGATAGCGGGAGTCGGACAGATACGCAGTATTTT	CSAIPVDSGSRTDTQYF
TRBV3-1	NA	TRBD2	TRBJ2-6	TGTGCCAGCAGCCACACTAGCGGGAGAAGTAACGGGGCCAACGTCCTGACTTTC	CASSHTSGRSNGANVLTF
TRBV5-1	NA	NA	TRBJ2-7	TGCGCCAGCAGCTTGGAGACAGGACCCTACGAGCAGTACTTC	CASSLETGPYEQYF
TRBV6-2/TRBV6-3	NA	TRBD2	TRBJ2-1	TGTGCCAGCAGTACCTCCCCAACTAGCGGAGCCTACAATGAGCAGTTCTTC	CASSTSPTSGAYNEQFF
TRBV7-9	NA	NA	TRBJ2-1	TGTGCCAGCAGCTTATTGGGGGCTGAGCAGTTCTTC	CASSLLGAEQFF
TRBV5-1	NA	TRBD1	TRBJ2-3	TGCGCCAGCAGGCCGGACAGGGGGAGGACAGATACGCAGTATTTT	CASRPDRGRTDTQYF
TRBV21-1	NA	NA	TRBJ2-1	TGTGCCAGCAGCAAAGAAACGGCAGGGAAATATCGGGACGACTCGTCCAATGAGCAGTTCTTC	CASSKETAGKYRDDSSNEQFF
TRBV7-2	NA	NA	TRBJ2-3	TGTGCCAGCAGCCGACAAAGCGGGACAGCTGATACGCAGTATTTT	CASSRQSGTADTQYF
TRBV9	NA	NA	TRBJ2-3	TGTGCCAGCAGCGTAAACCCTGGGCCAGATACGCAGTATTTT	CASSVNPGPDTQYF
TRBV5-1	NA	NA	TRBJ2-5	TGCGCCAGCAGCACCCAACAAGAGACCCAGTACTTC	CASSTQQETQYF
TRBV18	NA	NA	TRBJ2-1	TGTGCCAGCCACGGGGGCGGGACCTACAATGAGCAGTTCTTC	CASHGGGTYNEQFF
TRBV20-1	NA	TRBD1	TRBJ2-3	TGCAGTGTATGGGACAGGCATTCCACAGATACGCAGTATTTT	CSVWDRHSTDTQYF
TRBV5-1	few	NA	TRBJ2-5	TGCGCCAGCAGCTTGGGTCAGACCCGGGGGCAAGAGACCCAGTACTTC	CASSLGQTRGQETQYF
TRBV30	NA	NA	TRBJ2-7	TGTGCCTGGAGTGTACTCGGGATGGGCGAGCAGTACTTC	CAWSVLGMGEQYF
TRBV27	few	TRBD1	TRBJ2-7	TGTGCCAGCAGTCCCCTCTCCTCCGGGACAGGGGTTGAGCAGTACTTC	CASSPLSSGTGVEQYF
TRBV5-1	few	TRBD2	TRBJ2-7	TGCGCCAGCAGCTTGAATCCTAGCGGGCTTCCCTACGAGCAGTACTTC	CASSLNPSGLPYEQYF
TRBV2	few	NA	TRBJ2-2	TGTGCCAGCAACAGCGGAGCGAACACCGGGGAGCTGTTTTTT	CASNSGANTGELFF
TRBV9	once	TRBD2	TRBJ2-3	TGTGCCAGCAGCTCGGAAGCGGGGGGCACAGATACGCAGTATTTT	CASSSEAGGTDTQYF
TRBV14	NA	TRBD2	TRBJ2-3	TGTGCCAGCAACTCCCTCTTAGCGGGAGCCAGAGATACGCAGTATTTT	CASNSLLAGARDTQYF
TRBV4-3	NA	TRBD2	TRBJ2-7	TGCGCCAGCAGCCAAATGGAGTCTAGCGGGAGGGCCGGTTCGCAGTACTTC	CASSQMESSGRAGSQYF
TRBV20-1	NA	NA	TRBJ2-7	TGCAGTGCTATTCTAGCGACTTCCTACGAGCAGTACTTC	CSAILATSYEQYF
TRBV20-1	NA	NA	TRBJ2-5	TGCAGTGCTAGGCCACCGCAGACCCAGTACTTC	CSARPPQTQYF
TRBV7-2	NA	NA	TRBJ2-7	TGTGCCAGCAGCAGACCAGGAGGGGGCTCCTACGAGCAGTACTTC	CASSRPGGGSYEQYF
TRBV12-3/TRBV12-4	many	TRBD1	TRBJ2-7	TGTGCCAGCAGTTCCCCCGGGACAGGTACCTACGAGCAGTACTTC	CASSSPGTGTYEQYF
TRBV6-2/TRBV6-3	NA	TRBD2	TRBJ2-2	TGTGCCAGCAGTTGGGGGACTAGCGGGCGGGCAAACGTTCGAGACACCGGGGAGCTGTTTTTT	CASSWGTSGRANVRDTGELFF
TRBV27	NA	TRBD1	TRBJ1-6	TGTGCCAGCAGTACAGGGGTTCGATCACCCCTCCACTTT	CASSTGVRSPLHF
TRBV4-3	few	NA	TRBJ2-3	TGCGCCAGCAGCCAAGATGTGATGAGTTCTAGCACAGATACGCAGTATTTT	CASSQDVMSSSTDTQYF
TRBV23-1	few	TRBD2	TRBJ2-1	TGCGCCAGCAACCGGACTAGCGACACCTACAATGAGCAGTTCTTC	CASNRTSDTYNEQFF
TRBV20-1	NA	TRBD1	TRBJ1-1	TGCAGTGCTGCACCCGGGGGACAGGCGCCTATGAACACTGAAGCTTTCTTT	CSAAPGGQAPMNTEAFF
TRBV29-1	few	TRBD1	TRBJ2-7	TGCAGCGTTAGGCAGGGGGCATCCTACGAGCAGTACTTC	CSVRQGASYEQYF
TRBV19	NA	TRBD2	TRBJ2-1	TGTGCCAGTAGTAGGACTAGCCTAGAGCAGTTCTTC	CASSRTSLEQFF
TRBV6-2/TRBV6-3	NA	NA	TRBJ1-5	TGTGCCAGCAGTTACCCGAGTGTCTCGGGAAATCAGCCCCAGCATTTT	CASSYPSVSGNQPQHF
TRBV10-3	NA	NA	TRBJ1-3	TGTGCCATCAGTGATGCCACAGCAACAGGGAACACCATATATTTT	CAISDATATGNTIYF
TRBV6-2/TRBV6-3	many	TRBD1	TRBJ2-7	TGTGCCAGCAGCCCACCTAGACAGGGGGGCAACTACGAGCAGTACTTC	CASSPPRQGGNYEQYF
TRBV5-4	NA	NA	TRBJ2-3	TGTGCCGGACAGGCGGGACGCGGAAGCACAGATACGCAGTATTTT	CAGQAGRGSTDTQYF
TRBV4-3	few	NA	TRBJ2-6	TGCGCCAGCAGCCAAGAGTTCGGGACTGGGGCCAACGTCCTGACTTTC	CASSQEFGTGANVLTF
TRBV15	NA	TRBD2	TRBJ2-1	TGTGCCACCCGGACTAGCGAGTACAATGAGCAGTTCTTC	CATRTSEYNEQFF
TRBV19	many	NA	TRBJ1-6	TGTGCCAGTAGTACCAAAGCCCAGGGGCCACCCCTCCACTTT	CASSTKAQGPPLHF
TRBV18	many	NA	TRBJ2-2	TGTGCCAGCTCACTAACGGGACAGAACACCGGGGAGCTGTTTTTT	CASSLTGQNTGELFF
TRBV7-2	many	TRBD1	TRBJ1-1	TGTGCCAGCAGCCCCGGGACAGGGTTTAGTTCTGGCCTCTTAGCTGAAGCTTTCTTT	CASSPGTGFSSGLLAEAFF
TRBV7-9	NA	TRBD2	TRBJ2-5	TGTGCCAGCAGCTTGACTAGCGGGATGCAAGAGACCCAGTACTTC	CASSLTSGMQETQYF
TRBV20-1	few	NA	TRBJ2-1	TGCAGTGCCCTGAAGTGGGGCGGAAACAACAATGAGCAGTTCTTC	CSALKWGGNNNEQFF
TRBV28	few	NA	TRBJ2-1	TGTGCCAGCAGCGCCCGGGGCGGGGAGCAGTTCTTC	CASSARGGEQFF
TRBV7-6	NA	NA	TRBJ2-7	TGTGCCAGCAGCTTAGGTGACGGTAGCGTCAGCTCCGAGCAGTACTTC	CASSLGDGSVSSEQYF
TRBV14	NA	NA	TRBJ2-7	TGTGCCAGCAGCCAAGCCAAGAGCTACGAGCAGTACTTC	CASSQAKSYEQYF
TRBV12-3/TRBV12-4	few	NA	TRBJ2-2	TGTGCCAGCACTAGATCCAACACCGGGGAGCTGTTTTTT	CASTRSNTGELFF